The entry below describes one T cell receptor beta chain. The data originate from a study of blood T cell repertoires in COVID-19. Study context: Material from acute and convalescent COVID-19 was sourced from the United States, Italy and Spain.

The V gene lost 6 bases and the J gene lost 0 bases, with 19 bases spanning the gap. This CDR3 comprises 17 residues. Profiling relied on immunoSEQ multiplex PCR, and the TCRdb table lists in-frame clones only, not all of them. The profile shows 150,000 to 200,000 clones, roughly 86% of them singletons. The sequencing sample was made of peripheral blood. This chain links TRBV6-7 with TRBJ2-3; D possibly corresponds to TRBD2 (6 bases). TRBV6-7 is placed among ORFs of uncertain function. This receptor was taken from a man aged 70-80 years with acute or convalescent COVID-19. DNA for the CDR3: TGTGCCAGCAGCCCCATAACTCTAGCGCCCAGCACAGATACGCAGTATTTT. Amino acids: CASSPITLAPSTDTQYF.